The next 5 T cell receptor beta chains were all read from a single sample in a study of Ad26.COV2.S vaccination and SARS-CoV-2 variants. As for treatment: roughly 20 received Ad26.COV2.S at low or high dose, single or two shots; 5 received placebo; per-sample allocation not given. Sampling happened 63 days after the first vaccine or placebo injection. Some clones are missing from TCRdb's copy, which holds only in-frame ones; the method was immunoSEQ multiplex PCR. The sample has under 550,000 clones, roughly 90% seen once. Sequenced here: peripheral blood, sampled in a trial of Ad26.COV2.S vaccine versus placebo. These receptors were taken from a person between 18 and 65 years old who received the Ad26.COV2.S COVID-19 vaccine or a placebo.

The chain links TRBV18 to TRBJ1-5; no clear D. V was trimmed by 3 bases and J by 2 bases, leaving 14 bases between them. This CDR3 region has 16 residues. Per the germline V gene, CDR1 is KGHSH and CDR2 is LQKENI. The CDR3 region is CASSPGKLRGNQPQHF. The CDR3 DNA reads as TGTGCCAGCTCACCGGGGAAATTAAGGGGCAATCAGCCCCAGCATTTT.

This chain joins TRBV7-9 and TRBJ2-4, with D possibly called TRBD1 or TRBD2 (5 bases each). Trimming took 7 bases from V and 4 from J, leaving 11 bases between them. CDR3 length: 13 amino acids. Germline CDR1 reads SEHNR; CDR2 reads FQNEAQ (reference sequence). In DNA form, the CDR3 reads TGTGCCAGCACCACGGGGCAGAAAAACATTCAGTACTTC. This sequence encodes CASTTGQKNIQYF.

This sequence joins TRBV10-3 and TRBJ2-7; TRBD2 is a possible D gene (6 bases). Deletions cut 6 bases from V and 1 base from J, with 7 bases between. The V gene's germline CDR1 is ENHRY and CDR2 SYGVKD. CDR3 length equals 12 residues. CDR3 sequence reads: CAIREGSYEQYF. CDR3 coding DNA: TGTGCCATCAGGGAGGGTTCCTACGAGCAGTACTTC.

V gene TRBV5-1 combines with J gene TRBJ2-2; TRBD1 matches 9 bases. CDR3 length: 16 amino acids. Germline values: CDR1 SGHRS, CDR2 YFSETQ. V was clipped by 2 bases and J by 2 bases; unmatched bases: 4. The CDR3 DNA follows: TGCGCCAGCAGCTTTTCGGGACAGGGTAACACCGGGGAGCTGTTTTTT. Translated, it gives CASSFSGQGNTGELFF. The full variable domain, rest sourced from reference TRBV5-1 and TRBJ2-2, is KAGVTQTPRYLIKTRGQQVTLSCSPISGHRSVSWYQQTPGQGLQFLFEYFSETQRNKGNFPGRFSGRQFSNSRSEMNVSTLELGDSALYLCASSFSGQGNTGELFFGEGSRLTVL.

A single count supports this clone. This rearrangement joins TRBV2 to TRBJ1-6; no clear D. The CDR3 is 15 amino acids. V lost 6 bases and J lost 0, with 9 bases in between. The V gene's germline CDR1 is SNHLY and CDR2 FYNNEI. The CDR3 sequence is CASSLESSYNSPLHF. CDR3 DNA: TGTGCCAGCAGCTTAGAGAGCTCCTATAATTCACCCCTCCACTTT.